This TCR beta chain was recorded in a study of cytomegalovirus exposure and HLA in healthy donors. Study conclusions and caveats: CMV antigen specificity was confirmed in vitro for a few CMV-associated chains. A further, later analysis showed that HLA-associated TCR beta chains (compared with equally common others) were more clonally expanded.

The germline gives CDR1 SGHVS, CDR2 FNYEAQ. CDR3 size: 15 residues. V was cut by 3 bases and J by 1 base, with 9 bases left in between. Concerning this clone itself: Its antigen remains unidentified.

In the PCR, 60 Vbeta and 13 Jbeta primers were used. As processed by the authors: Per a later analysis, the number of unique TCR beta chains was about 80 million, of which roughly 11 million were shared. The table came from immunoSEQ multiplex PCR; TCRdb's copy has only in-frame clones and leaves some out. V, J and clone size are taken as reported in that table, and D and trimming were inferred from the DNA itself. The data contain under 200,000 clones, over 75% of them singletons. This clonotype originated in a man aged 60 to 69 in good health and CMV-seronegative. The sequenced sample consisted of PBMCs. This sequence joins TRBV7-6 and TRBJ2-2; weak D call: TRBD2 (6 bases). The CDR3 DNA sequence: TGTGCCAGCAGCTTTGGGACTCTGAACACCGGGGAGCTGTTTTTT. Protein sequence: CASSFGTLNTGELFF. Drawing the rest from reference TRBV7-6 and TRBJ2-2, the complete variable domain is GAGVSQSPRYKVTKRGQDVALRCDPISGHVSLYWYRQALGQGPEFLTYFNYEAQQDKSGLPNDRFSAERPEGSISTLTIQRTEQRDSAMYRCASSFGTLNTGELFFGEGSRLTVL.